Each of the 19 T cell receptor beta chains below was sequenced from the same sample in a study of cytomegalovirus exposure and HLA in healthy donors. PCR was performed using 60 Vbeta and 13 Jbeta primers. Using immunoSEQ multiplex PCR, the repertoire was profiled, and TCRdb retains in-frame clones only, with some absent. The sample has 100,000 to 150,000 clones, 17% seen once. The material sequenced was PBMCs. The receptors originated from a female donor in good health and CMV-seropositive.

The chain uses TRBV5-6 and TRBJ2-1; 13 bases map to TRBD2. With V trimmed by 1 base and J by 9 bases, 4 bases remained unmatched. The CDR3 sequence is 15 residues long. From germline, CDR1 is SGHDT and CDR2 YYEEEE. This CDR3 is CASSLTSGRAFEQFF. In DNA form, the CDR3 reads TGTGCCAGCAGCTTGACTAGCGGGAGGGCCTTTGAGCAGTTCTTC.

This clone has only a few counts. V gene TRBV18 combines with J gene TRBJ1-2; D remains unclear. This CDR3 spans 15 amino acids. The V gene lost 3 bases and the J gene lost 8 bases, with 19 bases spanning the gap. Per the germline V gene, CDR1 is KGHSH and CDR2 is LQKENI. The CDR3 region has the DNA TGTGCCAGCTCACCGGGTGGAACAGAAAGAAAGGGCTACACCTTC. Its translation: CASSPGGTERKGYTF. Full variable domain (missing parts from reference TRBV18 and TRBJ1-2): NAGVMQNPRHLVRRRGQEARLRCSPMKGHSHVYWYRQLPEEGLKFMVYLQKENIIDESGMPKERFSAEFPKEGPSILRIQQVVRGDSAAYFCASSPGGTERKGYTFGSGTRLTVV.

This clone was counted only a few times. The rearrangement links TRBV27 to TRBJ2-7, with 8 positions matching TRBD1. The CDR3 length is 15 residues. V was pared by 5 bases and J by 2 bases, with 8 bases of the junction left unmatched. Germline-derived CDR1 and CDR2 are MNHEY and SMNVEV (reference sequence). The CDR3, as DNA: TGTGCCAGCAGTACTCTAGGACAGGGTACCTACGAGCAGTACTTC. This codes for CASSTLGQGTYEQYF.

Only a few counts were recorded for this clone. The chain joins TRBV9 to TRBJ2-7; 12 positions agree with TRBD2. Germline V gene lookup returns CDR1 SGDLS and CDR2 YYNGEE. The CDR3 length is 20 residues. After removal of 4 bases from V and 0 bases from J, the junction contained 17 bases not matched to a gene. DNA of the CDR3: TGTGCCAGCAGCCCTACTTCCGGGACTAGCGGGTCCTTGAGCTCCTACGAGCAGTACTTC. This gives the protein CASSPTSGTSGSLSSYEQYF.

This CDR3 reads CASSDEIGLEGGYTF. The CDR3 DNA sequence: TGTGCCAGCAGCGATGAGATCGGACTCGAGGGAGGCTACACCTTC. This chain links TRBV5-8 with TRBJ1-2; D is uncertain. The CDR3 has 15 residues. V was pared by 4 bases and J by 8 bases, with 21 bases between. Germline CDR1 SGHTS, CDR2 YDEGEE.

DNA for the CDR3: TGTGCCAGCAGTCCCCACTGGGGGGGCTACGAGCAGTACTTC. Protein product: CASSPHWGGYEQYF. This chain connects TRBV5-8 to TRBJ2-7; the match to TRBD2 covers 7 bases. Germline CDR1 and CDR2: SGHTS and YDEGEE. CDR3 length: 14 amino acids. The trim removed 5 bases at V and 3 bases at J, leaving 8 bases unmatched.

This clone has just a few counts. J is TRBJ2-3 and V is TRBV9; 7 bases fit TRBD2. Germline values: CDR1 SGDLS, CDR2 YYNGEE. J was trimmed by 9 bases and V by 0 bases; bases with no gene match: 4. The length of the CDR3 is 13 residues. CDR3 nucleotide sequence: TGTGCCAGCAGCGTAGAAAAGGGAGGGACGCAGTATTTT. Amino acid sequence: CASSVEKGGTQYF.

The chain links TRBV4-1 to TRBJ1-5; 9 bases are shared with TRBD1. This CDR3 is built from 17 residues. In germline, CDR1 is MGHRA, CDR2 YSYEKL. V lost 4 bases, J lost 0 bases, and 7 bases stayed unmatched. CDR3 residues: CASSPGQGRSSNQPQHF. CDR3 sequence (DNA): TGCGCCAGCAGCCCAGGACAGGGGCGAAGTAGCAATCAGCCCCAGCATTTT.

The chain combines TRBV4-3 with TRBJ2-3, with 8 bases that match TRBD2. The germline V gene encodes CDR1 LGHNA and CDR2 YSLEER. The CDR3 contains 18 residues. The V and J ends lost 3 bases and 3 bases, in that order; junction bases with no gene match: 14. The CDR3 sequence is CASSQASGWSYGTDTQYF. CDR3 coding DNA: TGCGCCAGCAGCCAGGCTAGCGGGTGGTCCTATGGGACAGATACGCAGTATTTT.

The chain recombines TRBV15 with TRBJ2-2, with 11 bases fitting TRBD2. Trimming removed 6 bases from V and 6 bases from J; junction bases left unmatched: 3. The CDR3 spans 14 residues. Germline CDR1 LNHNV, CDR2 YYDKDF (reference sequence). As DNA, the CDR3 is TGTGCCACCAGTAGGACTAGCGGGTCCGGGGAGCTGTTTTTT. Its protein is CATSRTSGSGELFF.

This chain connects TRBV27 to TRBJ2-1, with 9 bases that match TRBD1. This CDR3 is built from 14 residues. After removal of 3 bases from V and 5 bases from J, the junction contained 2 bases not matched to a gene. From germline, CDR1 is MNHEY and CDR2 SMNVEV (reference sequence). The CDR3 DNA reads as TGTGCCAGCAGTTTTGGGGACAGGGACAATGAGCAGTTCTTC. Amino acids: CASSFGDRDNEQFF.

CDR3 residues: CASSRQGYIEPQHF. The CDR3 DNA reads as TGTGCCAGCAGTAGACAGGGATACATTGAGCCCCAGCATTTT. The genes are TRBV27 and TRBJ1-5, with TRBD1 matching over 7 bases. V trimming: 5 bases; J trimming: 8 bases; junction bases outside the gene matches: 9. The CDR3 is 14 residues long. The V gene's germline CDR1 is MNHEY and CDR2 SMNVEV (reference sequence).

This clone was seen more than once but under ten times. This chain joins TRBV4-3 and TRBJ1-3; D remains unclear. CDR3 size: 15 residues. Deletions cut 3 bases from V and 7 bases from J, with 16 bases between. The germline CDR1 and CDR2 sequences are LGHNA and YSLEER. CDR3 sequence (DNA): TGCGCCAGCAGCCACCCCGGCCAAACGCGGAACACCATATATTTT. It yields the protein CASSHPGQTRNTIYF.

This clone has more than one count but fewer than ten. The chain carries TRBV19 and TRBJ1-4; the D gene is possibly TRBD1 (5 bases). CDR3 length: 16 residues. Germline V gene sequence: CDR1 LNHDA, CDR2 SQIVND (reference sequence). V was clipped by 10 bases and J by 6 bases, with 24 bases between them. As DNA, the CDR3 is TGTGCCACCTCGCAAAGGATGTTAGGGGTCGATGAAAAACTGTTTTTT. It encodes CATSQRMLGVDEKLFF.

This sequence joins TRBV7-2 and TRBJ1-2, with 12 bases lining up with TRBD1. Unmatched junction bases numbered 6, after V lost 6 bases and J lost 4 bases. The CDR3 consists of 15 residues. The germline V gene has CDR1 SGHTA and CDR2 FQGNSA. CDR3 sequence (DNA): TGTGCCAGCAGACCCGGGACAGGGGGCTTCTATGGCTACACCTTC. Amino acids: CASRPGTGGFYGYTF.

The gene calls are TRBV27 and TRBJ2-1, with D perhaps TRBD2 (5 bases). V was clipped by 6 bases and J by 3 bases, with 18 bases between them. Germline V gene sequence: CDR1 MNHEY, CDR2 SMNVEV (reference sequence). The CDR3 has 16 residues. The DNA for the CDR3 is TGTGCCAGCAGCCCATCCGCGGGCCCTATCTACAATGAGCAGTTCTTC. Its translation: CASSPSAGPIYNEQFF.

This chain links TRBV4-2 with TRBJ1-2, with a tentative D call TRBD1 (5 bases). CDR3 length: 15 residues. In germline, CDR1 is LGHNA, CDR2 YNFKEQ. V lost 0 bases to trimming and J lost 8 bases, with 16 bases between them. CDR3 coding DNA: TGTGCCAGCAGCCAAGAGACGGGGGTTTCCTGGGGCTACACCTTC. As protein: CASSQETGVSWGYTF.

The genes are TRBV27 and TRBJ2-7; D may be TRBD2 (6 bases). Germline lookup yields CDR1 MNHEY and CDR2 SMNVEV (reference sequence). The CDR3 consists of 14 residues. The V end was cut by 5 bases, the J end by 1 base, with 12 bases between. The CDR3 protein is CASSPKRASYEQYF. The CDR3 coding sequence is TGTGCCAGCAGTCCTAAGCGGGCTTCCTACGAGCAGTACTTC.

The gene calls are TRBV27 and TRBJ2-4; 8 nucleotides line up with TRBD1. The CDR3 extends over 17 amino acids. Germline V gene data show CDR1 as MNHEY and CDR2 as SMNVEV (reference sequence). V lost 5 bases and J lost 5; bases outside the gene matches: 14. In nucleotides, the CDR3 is TGTGCCAGCAGTGACTACAACGGACAGGGCGTAGAAAACATTCAGTACTTC. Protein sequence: CASSDYNGQGVENIQYF.